This T cell receptor (beta chain) derives from a study of T cells in Graves' hyperthyroidism and ophthalmopathy. As for the study in general: It was at initial diagnosis, before any treatment, that peripheral blood was collected.

Study conclusions and caveats: Separating ophthalmopathy from stable hyperthyroidism was achieved by a 13 V-J model.

From RNA transcripts, TCR beta CDR3 regions were amplified. The TCR CDR3 was amplified in a first-round RT-PCR using the HTBI primer set. TCRdb called the multiplex PCR reads again in MiXCR, with one record for every CDR3 protein. The sample shows hundreds of thousands of distinct CDR3 sequences, roughly 40% of them seen only once. To note about this clonotype: The antigen remains unidentified.

V lost 4 bases and J 5 bases, leaving 13 bases between the germline ends. The CDR3 totals 14 residues. The germline gives CDR1 SGHTA, CDR2 FQGNSA. PBMCs came from roughly 10 ml fresh peripheral blood. The sample comprised blood. This TCR derives from a man between 18 and 29 years old with Graves' hyperthyroidism. The genes are TRBV7-2 and TRBJ2-3, with D possibly TRBD1 on 5 matching bases. For the CDR3, the DNA is TGTGCCAGCAGCTGGGGCCAGTCGGTAGATACGCAGTATTTT. It encodes CASSWGQSVDTQYF.